This TCR beta chain was identified during a study of CD8 T cells in ankylosing spondylitis. Study outcomes and limitations: Relatively scarce in peripheral blood, disease-linked clones were CD8+.

A word on this clonotype: Its antigen is currently unknown.

V lost 4 bases and J 6 bases, leaving 14 bases between the germline ends. The CDR3 is 13 residues long. Per germline, CDR1 SGDLS and CDR2 YYNGEE. Quantitative molecular-barcoded 5'-RACE generated the TCR beta libraries. TCRdb redid the calling of the 5' RACE reads with MiXCR, one entry per CDR3 protein. The sample lists 250,000 to 300,000 distinct CDR3 sequences, 15% to 20% occurring once. The V gene is TRBV9, the J gene TRBJ2-7; possible D gene TRBD1, 5 bases. The sequence was obtained from a male donor with ankylosing spondylitis or in good health (not recorded which). The specimen sequenced was blood, either unsorted or a sorted T cell fraction (not recorded which). CDR3 amino acids: CASSSGLRPEQYF. The CDR3 nucleotides read TGTGCCAGCAGCTCAGGGCTTCGTCCCGAGCAGTACTTC.